Presented here are 20 T cell receptor beta chains from one specimen sequenced in a study of blood T cell repertoires in COVID-19. The table came from immunoSEQ multiplex PCR; TCRdb's copy has only in-frame clones and leaves some out. The table shows roughly 180,000 clones, with approximately 80% occurring only once. The sequencing input was peripheral blood. The receptors originated from a woman aged 40 to 50 with COVID-19, enrolled during active disease.

The chain couples TRBV7-9 to TRBJ1-1; possibly TRBD1 for D (5 bases). This CDR3 comprises 14 residues. The V end lost 6 bases, the J end lost 5 bases, and 16 bases lay between the germline ends. The germline CDR1 and CDR2 sequences are SEHNR and FQNEAQ (reference sequence). CDR3 sequence (DNA): TGTGCCAGCAGGGACACCACCAAGGTGACTGAAGCTTTCTTT. Encoded protein: CASRDTTKVTEAFF.

The chain has TRBV3-1 (or the pseudogene TRBV3-2) and TRBJ2-1; tentative D call: TRBD2 (5 bases). This CDR3 contains 15 residues. With 2 bases removed from V and 8 bases from J, the gap between germline ends came to 16 bases. Germline values: CDR1 LGHDT, CDR2 YNNKEL (reference sequence). The CDR3 protein is CASSQFGISTDEQFF. DNA of the CDR3: TGTGCCAGCAGCCAATTCGGGATTAGTACCGATGAGCAGTTCTTC.

The chain couples TRBV15 to TRBJ1-1; tentatively, D is TRBD1 (5 bases). CDR1 is LNHNV and CDR2 is YYDKDF in the germline V gene (reference sequence). The germline V and J ends were trimmed by 0 bases and 1 base, with 6 bases remaining between them. CDR3 length equals 14 residues. DNA for the CDR3: TGTGCCACCAGCAGAGATAGGGGGAACACTGAAGCTTTCTTT. Protein: CATSRDRGNTEAFF. Combining the CDR3 with reference TRBV15 and TRBJ1-1 gives the whole variable domain DAMVIQNPRYQVTQFGKPVTLSCSQTLNHNVMYWYQQKSSQAPKLLFHYYDKDFNNEADTPDNFQSRRPNTSFCFLDIRSPGLGDTAMYLCATSRDRGNTEAFFGQGTRLTVV.

The gene calls are TRBV15 and TRBJ1-5; no clear D gene. The germline gives CDR1 LNHNV, CDR2 YYDKDF (reference sequence). V dropped 1 base and J dropped 5 bases, with 9 bases sitting between them. The CDR3 consists of 14 residues. The DNA of the CDR3 is TGTGCCACCAGCAGAGGTTGGGCCGATCAGCCCCAGCATTTT. This translates into CATSRGWADQPQHF.

The chain carries TRBV19 and TRBJ2-5, with 7 nucleotides matching TRBD2. The V and J ends lost 1 base and 6 bases, in that order; junction bases with no gene match: 5. This CDR3 has 14 residues. Looked up from germline, CDR1 is LNHDA and CDR2 is SQIVND (reference sequence). CDR3 sequence reads: CASSIGVGGKTQYF. The DNA of the CDR3 is TGTGCCAGTAGTATAGGTGTCGGGGGGAAGACCCAGTACTTC.

This clone was seen repeatedly, ten times or more. V gene TRBV27 combines with J gene TRBJ1-2; no firm D call. CDR3 length equals 13 residues. Trimming took 6 bases from V and 0 from J, leaving 8 bases between them. Germline values: CDR1 MNHEY, CDR2 SMNVEV (reference sequence). CDR3 nucleotide sequence: TGTGCCAGCAGCCAGATTCCTAACTATGGCTACACCTTC. Protein sequence: CASSQIPNYGYTF.

The V gene is TRBV28, the J gene TRBJ2-7; 8 bases align to TRBD1. Trimming removed 3 bases from V and 6 bases from J; junction bases left unmatched: 7. Per the germline V gene, CDR1 is MDHEN and CDR2 is SYDVKM. The CDR3 contains 14 residues. CDR3 nucleotides: TGTGCCAGCAGTTTCACACAGGGGGGAACCGAGCAGTACTTC. It codes for CASSFTQGGTEQYF. The variable domain in full, with the rest retrieved from reference TRBV28 and TRBJ2-7, is DVKVTQSSRYLVKRTGEKVFLECVQDMDHENMFWYRQDPGLGLRLIYFSYDVKMKEKGDIPEGYSVSREKKERFSLILESASTNQTSMYLCASSFTQGGTEQYFGPGTRLTVT.

The rearrangement joins TRBV7-3 to TRBJ1-1; perhaps TRBD1 as D (5 bases). Germline CDR1 and CDR2: SGHTA and FQGTGA. There are 15 residues in the CDR3. V lost 1 base and J 0 bases, leaving 9 bases between the germline ends. Written as DNA, the CDR3 is TGTGCCAGCAGCTTAAATGGGGCCCTGAACACTGAAGCTTTCTTT. As protein: CASSLNGALNTEAFF.

This clone was recorded a few times. In DNA, the CDR3 is TGTGCCAGTTCTGGGCCTCCACTTTCCCCCCTCCACTTT. Its protein product is CASSGPPLSPLHF. The rearrangement links TRBV19 to TRBJ1-6; D remains unclear. Per germline, CDR1 LNHDA and CDR2 SQIVND (reference sequence). Trimming took off 8 bases at V and 13 bases at J, with 18 bases between the two ends. The CDR3 runs to 13 residues.

The gene calls are TRBV30 and TRBJ2-1; D may be TRBD1 (5 bases). CDR1 and CDR2 (germline): GTSNPN, SVGIG (reference sequence). The CDR3 loop spans 13 amino acids. Between the trimmed V and J ends, which lost 2 bases and 4 bases, there was a span of 9 bases. The CDR3 protein is CAWSKDNYNEQFF. Written as DNA, the CDR3 is TGTGCCTGGAGTAAGGACAATTACAATGAGCAGTTCTTC.

The chain recombines TRBV3-1 (or the pseudogene TRBV3-2) with TRBJ1-2; D is unclear. V shed 4 bases and J shed 8 bases, with 14 bases lying between them. The CDR3 length is 13 residues. From germline, CDR1 is LGHDT and CDR2 YNNKEL (reference sequence). CDR3 residues: CASSLLGEAGYTF. As DNA, the CDR3 is TGTGCCAGCAGCCTACTTGGAGAAGCGGGCTACACCTTC.

The rearrangement links TRBV7-3 to TRBJ2-2; a possible D gene is TRBD2 (6 bases). Between the trimmed V and J ends, which lost 6 bases and 7 bases, there was a span of 21 bases. This CDR3 comprises 16 residues. The germline gives CDR1 SGHTA, CDR2 FQGTGA. The chain's CDR3 is CASSYEVAGRDGELFF. The CDR3 DNA reads TGTGCCAGCAGTTACGAAGTGGCGGGAAGGGACGGGGAGCTGTTTTTT.

This clone has just one count. J is TRBJ2-2 and V is TRBV30; 10 bases match TRBD2. Germline lookup yields CDR1 GTSNPN and CDR2 SVGIG (reference sequence). The CDR3 has 18 amino acids. Trimming cost V 3 bases and J 1 base; bases outside gene matches: 11. CDR3 bases: TGTGCCTGGAGGGCACCTCTTCGGACTAGCGGGAACACCGGGGAGCTGTTTTTT. Its protein is CAWRAPLRTSGNTGELFF.

This clone has a handful of counts. The chain recombines TRBV7-9 with TRBJ1-2; 7 nucleotides agree with TRBD1. The CDR3 has 15 residues. In germline, CDR1 is SEHNR, CDR2 FQNEAQ (reference sequence). Losses at the gene ends were 2 bases for V and 7 bases for J; bases not matched to a gene: 10. The CDR3 DNA reads as TGTGCCAGCAGCTTATTTGGGACAGAGGTTCTTGGCTACACCTTC. Its translation is CASSLFGTEVLGYTF.

The chain couples TRBV7-9 to TRBJ2-3; D gene unclear. V lost 11 bases to trimming and J lost 0 bases, with 12 bases between them. CDR1 SEHNR and CDR2 FQNEAQ come from the germline V gene (reference sequence). The CDR3 loop spans 13 amino acids. The CDR3 DNA reads TGTGCCCGGCAGGCAAGAAGCACAGATACGCAGTATTTT. The encoded protein is CARQARSTDTQYF.

This clone was observed a handful of times. The chain is built from TRBV12-3 or TRBV12-4 and TRBJ2-7; no definite D call. This CDR3 region has 11 residues. Trimming left V 4 bases short and J 2 bases short, with 3 bases between. CDR3 DNA: TGTGCCAGCAGTTCTACCTACGAGCAGTACTTC. Amino acids: CASSSTYEQYF.

This chain connects TRBV9 to TRBJ2-2; 7 bases map to TRBD1. Germline loops: CDR1 SGDLS, CDR2 YYNGEE. Losses at the gene ends were 3 bases for V and 7 bases for J; bases not matched to a gene: 9. CDR3 length: 15 amino acids. CDR3 protein: CASSGTGAKVGELFF. As DNA, the CDR3 is TGTGCCAGCAGCGGTACAGGGGCAAAGGTCGGGGAGCTGTTTTTT.

The rearrangement uses TRBV28 and TRBJ2-7, with D possibly matching TRBD1 (6 bases). Deletions cut 6 bases from V and 3 bases from J, with 15 bases between. The CDR3 has 14 residues. The V gene's germline CDR1 is MDHEN and CDR2 SYDVKM. CDR3 sequence reads: CASSQTGSGYEQYF. CDR3 in DNA: TGTGCCAGCAGCCAGACAGGCTCCGGCTACGAGCAGTACTTC.

This chain links TRBV28 with TRBJ2-1, with 8 bases fitting TRBD2. The V gene's germline CDR1 is MDHEN and CDR2 SYDVKM. The CDR3 length is 15 residues. V dropped 3 bases and J dropped 4; count of bases not matched to a gene: 5. The CDR3 DNA is TGTGCCAGCAGTTTCTTAGCGGGGCCGTACAATGAGCAGTTCTTC. It translates to CASSFLAGPYNEQFF.

A single count supports this clone. V gene TRBV11-2 combines with J gene TRBJ2-7; D perhaps matches TRBD2 (6 bases). The CDR3 has 14 amino acids. Looked up from germline, CDR1 is SGHAT and CDR2 is FQNNGV. Trimming stripped 5 bases from V and 6 bases from J, with 17 bases between. CDR3 nucleotide sequence: TGTGCCAGCAGCGCGGGGCGGTTGGGGGGCGAGCAGTACGTC. This encodes CASSAGRLGGEQYV.